The rows below give T cell receptor beta chains drawn from one sample of a study of CXCR3-negative and CXCR3-positive naive CD8 T cells. TCRdb reworked the 5' RACE reads into one entry per CDR3 protein, no DNA. The sample includes about 150,000 distinct CDR3 sequences. The sequenced material came from naive CXCR3+ CD8+ T cells from blood. These receptors were taken from a human donor in good health. Some clones in this sample may be carry-over from other donors' samples. CDR3s include the opening cysteine and the closing phenylalanine or tryptophan.

v_gene	j_gene	CDR3aa
TRBV4-3	TRBJ2-3	CASSQEPTRGGTDTQYF
TRBV4-1	TRBJ2-2	CASSHKPGLAPEELFF
TRBV15	TRBJ2-1	CATSRSRQGSLEQFF
TRBV20-1	TRBJ2-1	CSARRVNFNEQFF
TRBV30	TRBJ2-7	CAWSVAPSYEQYF
TRBV2	TRBJ2-1	CASIPLAGELSYNEQFF
TRBV29-1	TRBJ2-7	CSVGGTTSYEQYF
TRBV29-1	TRBJ2-1	CSADILGVIEQFF
TRBV7-6	TRBJ2-7	CASTDPNSYEQYF
TRBV20-1	TRBJ2-1	CSASGAGVSYNEQFF
TRBV25-1	TRBJ2-5	CASSAHSETQYF
TRBV7-6	TRBJ2-3	CASSLEVNPDTQYF
TRBV29-1	TRBJ2-7	CSVEGAAAEYEQYF
TRBV6-5	TRBJ2-2	CASTDSGELFF
TRBV19	TRBJ1-1	CASSIWGEAEAFF
TRBV7-6	TRBJ2-3	CASSPETGQAATVTQYF
TRBV3-1	TRBJ2-1	CASSQDSATSGTNSYNEQFF
TRBV29-1	TRBJ1-3	CSVEAGIGSGNTIYF
TRBV7-9	TRBJ2-2	CASSSTGGPGELFF
TRBV6-2/TRBV6-3	TRBJ1-4	CASSYSWIEPTNEKLFF
TRBV18	TRBJ2-7	CASSPGQGAYEQYF
TRBV3-1	TRBJ2-5	CASSHLGPRLQETQYF
TRBV4-1	TRBJ2-1	CASSLKDRAWWNEQFF
TRBV10-1	TRBJ2-7	CASSPAGGTYEQYF
TRBV7-9	TRBJ2-4	CASSPLAGKNIQYF
TRBV27	TRBJ1-4	CASSLSQGRTNEKLYF
TRBV29-1	TRBJ2-7	CSVRTSGAYEQYF
TRBV14	TRBJ1-1	CASSLHAEDSATEAFF
TRBV29-1	TRBJ2-7	CSVVTGGHEQYF
TRBV4-1	TRBJ2-7	CASSQGDRHQYF
TRBV20-1	TRBJ2-1	CSARDLGRGGDEQFF
TRBV6-6	TRBJ1-2	CASSSRGGLLYGYTF
TRBV5-1	TRBJ2-7	CASSLSPEQYF
TRBV27	TRBJ2-7	CASSTTLAGVGEQYF
TRBV14	TRBJ2-1	CASSQDLTSGYNEQFF
TRBV7-9	TRBJ2-7	CAIPGQGTYEQYF
TRBV7-9	TRBJ2-5	CASSSVTGGYETQYF
TRBV29-1	TRBJ2-7	CSVELGVPYEQYF
TRBV19	TRBJ2-1	CASNTGTYYNEQFF
TRBV29-1	TRBJ2-7	CSVGGGYSYEQYF
TRBV7-3	TRBJ1-1	CASSLTGGGDTEAFF
TRBV12-3/TRBV12-4	TRBJ2-7	CASSFGDTYEQYF
TRBV27	TRBJ1-2	CASTLLAGTDFYGYTF
TRBV21-1	TRBJ2-1	CASSSSGGLYNEQFF
TRBV23-1	TRBJ2-2	CASSQRAVYGELFF
TRBV2	TRBJ1-4	CASRENEKLFF
TRBV13	TRBJ2-2	CASSPMTVTNTGELFF
TRBV28	TRBJ1-1	CASRDWTGGEDTEAFF
TRBV5-5	TRBJ1-2	CASSVTDRENGYTF
TRBV29-1	TRBJ2-2	CSVKGTGITNTGELFF
TRBV7-6	TRBJ1-5	CASSPGTGVHQPQHF
TRBV19	TRBJ1-5	CASSIGQIDNSNQPQHF